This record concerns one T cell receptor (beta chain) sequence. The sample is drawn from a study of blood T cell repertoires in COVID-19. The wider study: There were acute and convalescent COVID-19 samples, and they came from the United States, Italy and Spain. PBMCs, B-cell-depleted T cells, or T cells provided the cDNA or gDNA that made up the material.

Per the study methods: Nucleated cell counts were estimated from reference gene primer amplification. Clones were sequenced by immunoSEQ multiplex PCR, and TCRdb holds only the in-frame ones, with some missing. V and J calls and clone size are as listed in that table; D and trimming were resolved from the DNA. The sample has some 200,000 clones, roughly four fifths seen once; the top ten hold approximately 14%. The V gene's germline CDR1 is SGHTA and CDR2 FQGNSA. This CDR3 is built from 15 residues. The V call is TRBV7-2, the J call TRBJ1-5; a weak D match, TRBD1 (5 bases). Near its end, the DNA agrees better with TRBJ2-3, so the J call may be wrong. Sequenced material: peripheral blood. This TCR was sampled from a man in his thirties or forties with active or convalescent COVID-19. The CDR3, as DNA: TGTGCCAGCAGCCCCAATCAGGGCTACAATCAGCCCCAGTATTTT. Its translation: CASSPNQGYNQPQYF.